This T cell receptor beta chain emerged from a study of cytomegalovirus exposure and HLA in healthy donors. This PCR relied on a set of 60 Vbeta primers and 13 Jbeta primers. Sequencing was performed with immunoSEQ multiplex PCR; in TCRdb, only in-frame clones are kept and a portion is missing. The data show some 130,000 clones, 75% to 85% seen once. As for this clone: The antigen is not known. The junction and the germline gene differ at one end; a read error may be behind it. Other nucleotide sequences from this sample produce the same CDR3.

Overall study results and limits: In an earlier analysis, about 90% or about 30%: the productive usage of most TCR beta V segments. 164 TCR beta chains were listed as cytomegalovirus-associated.

The sample consisted of PBMCs. This clonotype was sampled from a man aged 18 to 29 in good health and CMV-seronegative.

CDR3 loop: CASSNPEGTEWVF. CDR3 DNA: TGTGCCAGTAGCAACCCTGAGGGGACAGAGTGGGTGTTC. The gene calls are TRBV2 and TRBJ2-4; TRBD1 matches 7 bases. Germline V CDR1 and CDR2: SNHLY, FYNNEI. The CDR3 totals 13 residues.